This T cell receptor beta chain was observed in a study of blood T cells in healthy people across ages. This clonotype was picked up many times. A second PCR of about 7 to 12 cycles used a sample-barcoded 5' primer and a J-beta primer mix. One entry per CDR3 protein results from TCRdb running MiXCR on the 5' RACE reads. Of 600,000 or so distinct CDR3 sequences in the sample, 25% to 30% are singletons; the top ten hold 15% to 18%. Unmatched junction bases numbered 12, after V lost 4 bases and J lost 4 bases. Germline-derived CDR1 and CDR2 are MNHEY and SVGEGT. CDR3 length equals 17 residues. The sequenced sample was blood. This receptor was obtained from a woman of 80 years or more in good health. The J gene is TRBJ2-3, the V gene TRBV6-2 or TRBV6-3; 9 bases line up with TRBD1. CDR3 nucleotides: TGTGCCAGCAGTTTTACGTTCGGGACAGGGAAGGCAGATACGCAGTATTTT. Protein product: CASSFTFGTGKADTQYF.